This T cell receptor beta chain is drawn from a study of T cells in localized non-small cell lung cancer. The study's findings and limits: Detection in adjacent lung was observed for a median roughly 57 of the top 100 tumor clones.

Only in-frame clones appear in the TCRdb table, and some are missing; sequencing was by immunoSEQ multiplex PCR. The data show about 76,000 clones, roughly 80% seen once. In the case of this clone: Its antigen is still unknown.

Sequences were derived from peripheral blood, sampled before any cancer treatment. This receptor was taken from a female donor aged 60 or older with stage I lung adenocarcinoma.

CDR3 loop: CATRPGVRNTIYF. The CDR3 DNA reads as TGTGCCACTCGGCCCGGGGTGCGAAACACCATATATTTT. The V gene is TRBV19, the J gene TRBJ1-3; the D is unclear. Trimming removed 10 bases at V and 5 bases at J, with 15 bases between. This CDR3 spans 13 amino acids. Germline V gene sequence: CDR1 LNHDA, CDR2 SQIVND (reference sequence).